What follows describes a single TCR beta chain. PCR was performed a second time for roughly 7 to 12 cycles using a sample-barcoded 5' primer and a J-beta primer mix. Each cDNA molecule was tagged by a template-switch adaptor with 12 random nucleotides. TCRdb redid the calling of the 5' RACE reads with MiXCR, one entry per CDR3 protein. There are about 970,000 distinct CDR3 sequences in the sample; about 51% occur only once, and around a fifth lies in the top ten. V was shortened by 4 bases and J by 0 bases, with 15 bases between the two germline ends. This CDR3 contains 17 residues. Total RNA, at least 5.5 micrograms per sample, came from PBMCs. The sample comes from a study of blood T cells in healthy people across ages.

Sequenced input: blood. The chain joins TRBV12-3 or TRBV12-4 to TRBJ1-4; the D gene is possibly TRBD1 (6 bases). This sequence was found in a woman aged 55-70 years in good health. DNA of the CDR3: TGTGCCAGCAGTTCCCCCACAGGGAGTGCAACTAATGAAAAACTGTTTTTT. It codes for CASSSPTGSATNEKLFF.